This is a list of T cell receptor beta chains from one sample in a study of cytomegalovirus exposure and HLA in healthy donors. The assay was immunoSEQ multiplex PCR, and TCRdb's table has in-frame clones only and misses some. The table lists 150,000 or so clones, roughly three quarters of them singletons. Sequences were obtained from PBMCs. These TCRs come from a man aged 25 to 45 in good health and CMV-seropositive. The CDR3 runs from the conserved cysteine through the conserved F or W. Expanded clones are given a class, and other clones once, few, many or no size at all.

13,TRBJ2-7,TRBV28,NA,CASSLGTVYEQYF
14,TRBJ1-6,TRBV29-1,NA,CSVDLGQTNSPLHF
14,TRBJ2-7,TRBV28,NA,CASSSGQGVPQQYF
18,TRBJ1-1,TRBV4-3,few,CASSQATGQGALRTEAFF
14,TRBJ2-2,TRBV18,NA,CASSPGMNTGELFF
12,TRBJ2-5,TRBV18,NA,CASSPSSETQYF
16,TRBJ1-4,TRBV30,NA,CAWSATWTGSNEKLFF
15,TRBJ1-3,TRBV9,NA,CASSKQGTSGNTIYF
16,TRBJ2-3,TRBV5-1,NA,CASSGRTASRTDTQYF
14,TRBJ1-5,TRBV7-8,NA,CASTLGALNQPQHF
15,TRBJ2-7,TRBV6-5,NA,CASSYLPGGSDEQYF
16,TRBJ2-2,TRBV5-4,NA,CASSLTRGGSTGELFF
13,TRBJ1-4,TRBV28,NA,CASSFSGDEKLFF
17,TRBJ2-1,TRBV5-1,once,CASSLEPGTSVYNEQFF
14,TRBJ2-7,TRBV4-2,NA,CASSQVGATYEQYF
12,TRBJ1-4,TRBV30,NA,CAWSVQGTALFF
14,TRBJ2-5,TRBV5-6,NA,CASSLGTGKETQYF
11,TRBJ2-7,TRBV2,once,CASLEACEQYF